This TCR beta chain was captured in a study of blood T cell repertoires in COVID-19. About the research overall: PBMCs, B-cell-depleted T cells, or T cells provided the cDNA or gDNA that made up the material.

The method was immunoSEQ multiplex PCR; TCRdb's version includes in-frame clones alone and lacks a portion of them. The sample holds 380,000 or so clones; around 87% are singletons and the top ten take 1.3%. The CDR3 runs to 15 residues. V dropped 1 base and J dropped 8; count of bases not matched to a gene: 6. Germline CDR1 is SGHTA and CDR2 is FQGNSA. This sequence originates from a man between 25 and 39 years old who had recovered from COVID-19. Source material: PBMCs or T cells enriched from blood (not recorded which). The V call is TRBV7-2, the J call TRBJ2-1; 9 bases are shared with TRBD1. The CDR3 protein is CASSLDRGPGDEQFF. The CDR3 bases are TGTGCCAGCAGCTTAGACAGGGGGCCTGGTGATGAGCAGTTCTTC.